This T cell receptor beta chain was sequenced in a study of circulating CD8 cells and anti-PD-1 response in melanoma (dated by TCRdb to 2019 to 2021). Broadly, across the study: Nivolumab was administered to patients intravenously at 3 mg/kg every 2 weeks. On on-treatment samples, PD-1 was detected using a biotinylated anti-human IgG4 antibody. Responders were defined as patients showing complete or partial responses, and non-responders as patients showing stable or progressive disease (RECIST v1.1). The TCR repertoire analysis included around 11 melanoma patients, of whom 7 were non-responders and 4 were responders. The melanoma cohort included around 13 patients, of whom seven received anti-PD-1 as first-line therapy and six had previously received targeted therapy or immunotherapy.

Results the study describes overall, beyond this receptor: Since no tumor material could be accessed, the researchers instead assessed tumor reactivity using peptide assays on expanded sorted subsets. Both treatment-naive and previously treated patients were included in the cohort, and this mixing was noted by the authors as something that could influence results. Repertoires were mostly private between subsets, with fewer than 7.5% of TRB clonotypes shared at M1, and the greatest sharing occurred between DPOS and TIGIT. Diversity was greatest in the DNEG repertoire, PD-1 and DPOS had similar and higher clonality, and TIGIT repertoires had the lowest diversity. Only baseline and M1 samples from a small cohort with few responders were used in the published TCR repertoire comparisons. Experiments were generally performed without replicates because of limited material.

V is cut back by 5 bases and J by 2 bases, with 7 bases in the junction unmatched. The CDR3 covers 16 residues, taking in both the cysteine and the phenylalanine. The DNA shown is the 48-base CDR3, in frame from base 1. As encoded in the germline V gene (reference sequence), CDR1 is MNHNY while CDR2 is SVGAGI. Compared with the rest of its sample, this clonotype is medium-sized (0.01 to 0.1%). No antigen is known for it. One base away there is no much larger clone; base qualities are not given. Sequencing used a NextSeq 500. TCR libraries were prepared from approximately 14 ng of total RNA with the QIAseq Immune Repertoire RNA Library Kit, Human TCR Panel. The TCR libraries were sequenced on an Illumina NextSeq using a Mid Output V2 kit and asymmetric 261x41 paired-end reads. Each TCR library was diluted to approximately 4 nM, pooled, denatured and loaded at 1.0 pM. The authors' analysis ran thus. TCR FASTQ files were processed in the QIAGEN GeneGlobe Data Analysis Center, with downstream analysis in R 3.5.2. Clonality was computed as one minus Shannon entropy normalized by the log of the number of unique productive sequences. TRA or TRB clonotypes differing in abundance between baseline and M1 were identified within each subset by Fisher exact tests at 5% FDR. Differentially abundant clonotypes were categorized as emerging, expanding, contracting or non-expanding/contracting. Repertoire overlap between patients was measured with Morisita's overlap index. The public reads were run again by TCRdb, first through fastp at Q25 and then through MiXCR, and only productive beta chains were kept. Identical CDR3 protein sequences are pooled into one entry, listed with their most common genes and DNA. For this entry, the V and J calls and clone size follow TCRdb and not the study's own pipeline. The table for this sample lists under 400 distinct CDR3 sequences; about 6.8% of them were counted only once. Less than 75% of the sample rests with the top ten.

Four subsets defined by PD-1 and/or TIGIT were sorted from live CD3+CD8+TCRalphabeta+ cells on a BD FACSAria II cell sorter. To characterize how relevant each subset is to anti-PD-1 therapy response, circulating CD8 T cells were sorted into four subsets based on PD-1 and TIGIT expression. For each sorted CD8 T-cell subset, both the TCR alpha and TCR beta chains were sequenced. Peripheral blood was collected at three points: before the first anti-PD-1 injection, after two injections and after four injections. PBMCs were isolated immediately by Ficoll gradient centrifugation. Until use, PBMCs were stored frozen in liquid nitrogen in RPMI containing 20% FCS and approximately 10% DMSO. Thawed PBMCs were stained with a viability dye and antibodies against CD3, CD8alpha, TCRalphabeta, PD-1 and TIGIT. The RNeasy Kit was used to extract total RNA, and all samples had a RIN greater than 7.

The source material was CD8+ T cells from PBMCs, sampled at baseline or after one month of anti-PD-1 therapy (not recorded which). The V gene is TRBV6-6 and the J gene is TRBJ2-4, with TRBD1 identical over 9 junction bases. This receptor was taken from a human donor with melanoma. The CDR3 protein: CASSQDRGGPKNIQYF. At the DNA level, the sequence is TGTGCCAGCAGTCAGGACAGGGGAGGGCCCAAAAACATTCAGTACTTC.